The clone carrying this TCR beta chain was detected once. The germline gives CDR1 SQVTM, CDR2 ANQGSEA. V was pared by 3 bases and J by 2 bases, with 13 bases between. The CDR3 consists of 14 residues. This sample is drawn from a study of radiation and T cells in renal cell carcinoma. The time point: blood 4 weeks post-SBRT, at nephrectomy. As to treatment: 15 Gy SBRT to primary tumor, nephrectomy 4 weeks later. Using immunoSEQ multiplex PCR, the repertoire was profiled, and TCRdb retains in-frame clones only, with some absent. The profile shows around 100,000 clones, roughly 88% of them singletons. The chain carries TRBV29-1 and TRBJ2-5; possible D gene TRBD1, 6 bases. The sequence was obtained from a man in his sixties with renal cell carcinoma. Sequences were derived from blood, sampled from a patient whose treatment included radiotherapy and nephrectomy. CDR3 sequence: CSVDTGFGQETQYF. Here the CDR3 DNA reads TGCAGCGTTGATACAGGGTTCGGTCAAGAGACCCAGTACTTC.